The rows below give T cell receptor beta chains drawn from one sample of a study of CD8+CD57+ T cells in acquired aplastic anemia. One entry per CDR3 protein, called by TCRdb with MiXCR from the reads. The data show 160,000 or so distinct CDR3 sequences, with around 50% seen just once and 0.85% to 1.3% held by the top ten. Sample: sorted CD4+, CD8+, or CD8+CD57+ T cells (not recorded which) from PBMCs. Receptor source: a human donor with aplastic anemia. Each CDR3 is given with its conserved first and last residue. Fields, in order: V gene, J gene, D gene, clone size, CDR3 protein, CDR3 DNA. A D gene is named only where the DNA matches it firmly. Not all rows give a size; the values are once, few, many and, for expanded clones, a class.

TRBV19,TRBJ2-4,NA,once,CASRDVPGTAKNIQYF,TGTGCCAGTAGAGACGTTCCTGGGACTGCCAAAAACATTCAGTACTTC
TRBV5-1,TRBJ1-5,TRBD1,NA,CASSIRQGRVSNQPQHF,TGCGCCAGCAGCATAAGACAGGGTAGGGTTAGCAATCAGCCCCAGCATTTT
TRBV2,TRBJ1-2,TRBD1,NA,CASSELGTGSYGYTF,TGTGCCAGCAGCGAACTCGGGACAGGGAGCTATGGCTACACCTTC
TRBV12-3/TRBV12-4,TRBJ1-2,NA,many,CASSFSDRPAYGYTF,TGTGCCAGCAGTTTCTCCGACAGGCCCGCGTATGGCTACACCTTC
TRBV10-3,TRBJ1-5,NA,NA,CAISAPNQPQHF,TGTGCCATCAGTGCCCCTAATCAGCCCCAGCATTTT
TRBV6-1,TRBJ2-5,NA,NA,CASIAETQYF,TGTGCCAGCATTGCCGAGACCCAGTACTTC
TRBV5-4,TRBJ2-1,NA,many,CASSLEPGRDNEQFF,TGTGCCAGCAGCTTGGAACCGGGACGGGACAATGAGCAGTTCTTC
TRBV15,TRBJ2-3,TRBD2,many,CATSRGLGSGGGSTSTDTQYF,TGTGCCACCAGCAGAGGGTTGGGTAGCGGGGGGGGCAGTACTAGCACAGATACGCAGTATTTT
TRBV24-1,TRBJ2-7,NA,NA,CATSDPRDDYNEQYF,TGTGCCACCAGTGATCCCCGTGACGATTACAATGAGCAGTACTTC
TRBV29-1,TRBJ2-2,TRBD1,NA,CSSTGTGRTGELFF,TGCAGTTCTACCGGGACAGGGAGAACCGGGGAGCTGTTTTTT
TRBV5-1,TRBJ2-2,TRBD2,NA,CASSPGTSGGRSAGELFF,TGCGCCAGCAGCCCTGGGACTAGCGGGGGACGGAGCGCCGGGGAGCTGTTTTTT
TRBV20-1,TRBJ2-7,NA,NA,CSAAGATGYEQYF,TGCAGTGCTGCGGGGGCGACGGGGTACGAGCAGTACTTC
TRBV7-9,TRBJ2-7,TRBD1,once,CASSLSSGGYEQYF,TGTGCCAGCAGCTTATCTTCAGGGGGCTACGAGCAGTACTTC
TRBV3-1,TRBJ2-3,NA,many,CASTGTPHSDTQYF,TGTGCCAGCACCGGGACACCACACAGTGATACGCAGTATTTT
TRBV20-1,TRBJ1-2,NA,many,CSAPSGISNYGYTF,TGCAGTGCCCCCTCAGGGATATCTAACTATGGCTACACCTTC
TRBV6-1,TRBJ2-1,NA,NA,CASWVTVYEQFF,TGTGCCAGCTGGGTCACGGTTTATGAGCAGTTCTTC
TRBV20-1,TRBJ1-4,NA,many,CSAPLQGSSEKLFF,TGCAGTGCTCCGCTCCAGGGGAGCAGTGAAAAACTGTTTTTT
TRBV11-2,TRBJ2-7,NA,NA,CASSLDRVTGYEQYF,TGTGCCAGCAGCTTAGACAGGGTAACGGGCTACGAGCAGTACTTC
TRBV7-3,TRBJ2-2,NA,many,CASSSPVGPRSGELFF,TGTGCCAGCAGCTCCCCCGTAGGCCCCCGGTCCGGGGAGCTGTTTTTT
TRBV7-2,TRBJ2-1,NA,NA,CASSPGPVDNEQFF,TGTGCCAGCAGCCCGGGACCTGTCGACAATGAGCAGTTCTTC
TRBV11-2,TRBJ2-3,TRBD2,NA,CASSLPLAGITDTQYF,TGTGCCAGCAGCTTACCTCTAGCGGGCATCACAGATACGCAGTATTTT
TRBV6-1,TRBJ1-2,NA,NA,CASSDGQIGGSGGYTF,TGTGCCAGCAGTGATGGGCAGATAGGTGGAAGCGGGGGCTACACCTTC
TRBV7-6,TRBJ2-6,NA,many,CASSRTPGANVLTF,TGTGCCAGCAGCCGCACTCCCGGGGCCAACGTCCTGACTTTC
TRBV11-2,TRBJ2-3,NA,many,CASSSQRSSTDTQYF,TGTGCCAGCAGCAGCCAGAGATCTAGCACAGATACGCAGTATTTT
TRBV5-1,TRBJ2-7,NA,few,CASSVTGTGAYEQYF,TGCGCCAGCAGCGTGACCGGGACGGGAGCCTACGAGCAGTACTTC
TRBV10-1,TRBJ2-7,NA,many,CASSGLSRREQYF,TGCGCCAGCAGTGGACTCTCCCGCAGGGAGCAGTACTTC
TRBV9,TRBJ2-3,TRBD2,NA,CASSVTSQRGTQYF,TGTGCCAGCAGCGTGACTAGCCAACGAGGTACGCAGTATTTT
TRBV6-4,TRBJ2-1,NA,NA,CATSDQTGDYNEQFF,TGTGCCACCAGTGACCAGACAGGAGATTACAATGAGCAGTTCTTC
TRBV12-3/TRBV12-4,TRBJ2-3,NA,NA,CASSHSTDTQYF,TGTGCCAGCAGTCACAGCACAGATACGCAGTATTTT
TRBV29-1,TRBJ1-1,NA,NA,CSAMGPSRDMNTEAFF,TGCAGCGCCATGGGACCCTCAAGGGATATGAACACTGAAGCTTTCTTT
TRBV25-1,TRBJ1-4,NA,few,CASRPQGSEKLFF,TGTGCCAGCAGACCTCAGGGGTCTGAAAAACTGTTTTTT
TRBV20-1,TRBJ1-1,NA,few,CSASSPITGMVQAFF,TGCAGTGCTAGCTCCCCTATAACAGGGATGGTCCAAGCTTTCTTT
TRBV3-1,TRBJ1-2,TRBD1,NA,CASSQEGRGIGTF,TGTGCCAGCAGCCAAGAGGGCAGGGGGATAGGCACCTTC
TRBV19,TRBJ1-2,NA,many,CASKNLADNNYGYTF,TGTGCCAGTAAAAACCTTGCGGACAATAACTATGGCTACACCTTC
TRBV6-1,TRBJ1-6,TRBD1,NA,CASSPGGHSNSPLHF,TGTGCCAGCAGCCCAGGGGGACACAGTAATTCACCCCTCCACTTT
TRBV11-2,TRBJ2-1,NA,NA,CASSFRLDLYNEQFF,TGCGCCAGCAGCTTTCGTCTTGACCTTTACAATGAGCAGTTCTTC
TRBV20-1,TRBJ1-4,NA,many,CSALDDNEKLFF,TGCAGTGCCCTGGACGATAATGAAAAACTGTTTTTT
TRBV12-3/TRBV12-4,TRBJ2-2,NA,few,CASSLNPTGELFF,TGTGCCAGCAGTCTGAACCCTACCGGGGAGCTGTTTTTT
TRBV20-1,TRBJ2-7,NA,many,CSATGKGSGWGEQYF,TGCAGTGCCACTGGGAAGGGCAGCGGTTGGGGCGAGCAGTACTTC
TRBV5-4,TRBJ1-6,NA,NA,CASSLDQGNSPLHF,TGTGCCAGCAGCTTGGATCAGGGGAATTCACCCCTCCACTTT